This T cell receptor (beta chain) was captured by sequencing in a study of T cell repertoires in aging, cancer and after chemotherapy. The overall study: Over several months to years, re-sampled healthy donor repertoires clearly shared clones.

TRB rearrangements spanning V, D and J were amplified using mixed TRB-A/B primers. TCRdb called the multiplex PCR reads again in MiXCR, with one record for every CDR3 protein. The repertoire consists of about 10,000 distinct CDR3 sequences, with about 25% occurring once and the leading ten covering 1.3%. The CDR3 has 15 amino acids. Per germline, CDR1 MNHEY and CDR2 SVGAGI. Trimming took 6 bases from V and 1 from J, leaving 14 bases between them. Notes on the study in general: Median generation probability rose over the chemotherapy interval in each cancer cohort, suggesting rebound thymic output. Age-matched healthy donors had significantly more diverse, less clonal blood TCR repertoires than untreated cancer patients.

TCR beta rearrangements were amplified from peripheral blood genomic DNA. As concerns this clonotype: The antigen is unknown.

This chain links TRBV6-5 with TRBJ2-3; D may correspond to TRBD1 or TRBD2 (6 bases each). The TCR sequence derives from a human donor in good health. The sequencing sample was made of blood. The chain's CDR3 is CASSYGGGGTDTQYF. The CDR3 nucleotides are TGTGCCAGCAGCTACGGGGGCGGGGGCACAGATACGCAGTATTTT.